The clone carrying this TCR beta chain occurred many times. What it recognizes is unknown. The study built unsorted libraries from 2 million PBMCs kept at -80 C. Germline lookup yields CDR1 MNHEY and CDR2 SVGEGT. V trimming: 5 bases; J trimming: 0 bases; junction bases outside the gene matches: 6. This CDR3 contains 15 residues. The sample comes from a study of neurological immune-mediated disorders. General study results and limits: The study found the most TCR clonal expansion in HTLV-1-associated myelopathy and the least in multiple sclerosis, below healthy controls. CDR3 amino acid sequences found in expanded clones were never shared across subjects, suggesting private repertoires in all groups.

TCRdb ran MiXCR on the 5' RACE reads and lists one entry per CDR3 protein. The sample carries about 41,000 distinct CDR3 sequences, about an eighth recorded once. The V call is TRBV6-2 or TRBV6-3, the J call TRBJ1-2, with 7 bases that match TRBD1. What was sequenced was PBMCs. This sequence was found in a female donor in good health. The CDR3 nucleotides are TGTGCCAGCAGTCGATGGGACAGCTCTAACTATGGCTACACCTTC. Translation: CASSRWDSSNYGYTF.